This T cell receptor (beta chain) emerged from a study of blood T cell repertoires in COVID-19. Study as a whole: COVID-19 samples collected from the United States, Italy and Spain covered acute and convalescent phases. Sample material is recorded as cDNA or gDNA derived from T cells, B-cell-depleted T cells, or PBMCs.

The CDR3 spans 15 residues. Germline V lookup: CDR1 SGHRS, CDR2 YFSETQ. The trim removed 0 bases at V and 10 bases at J, leaving 10 bases unmatched. The authors' processing: Estimates of nucleated cell counts were drawn from the amplification of reference gene primers. The assay was immunoSEQ multiplex PCR, and TCRdb's table has in-frame clones only and misses some. The DNA gave D and trimming, while V, J and clone size come from that table. The sample lists around 500,000 clones, 70% to 90% occurring once. Sample: peripheral blood. This TCR was sampled from a human donor in a cohort sampled during active COVID-19. The rearrangement links TRBV5-1 to TRBJ2-1, with 7 bases aligning to TRBD2. The CDR3 loop reads CASSLALGGRWEQFF. The DNA for the CDR3 is TGCGCCAGCAGCTTGGCCCTTGGCGGGAGATGGGAGCAGTTCTTC.